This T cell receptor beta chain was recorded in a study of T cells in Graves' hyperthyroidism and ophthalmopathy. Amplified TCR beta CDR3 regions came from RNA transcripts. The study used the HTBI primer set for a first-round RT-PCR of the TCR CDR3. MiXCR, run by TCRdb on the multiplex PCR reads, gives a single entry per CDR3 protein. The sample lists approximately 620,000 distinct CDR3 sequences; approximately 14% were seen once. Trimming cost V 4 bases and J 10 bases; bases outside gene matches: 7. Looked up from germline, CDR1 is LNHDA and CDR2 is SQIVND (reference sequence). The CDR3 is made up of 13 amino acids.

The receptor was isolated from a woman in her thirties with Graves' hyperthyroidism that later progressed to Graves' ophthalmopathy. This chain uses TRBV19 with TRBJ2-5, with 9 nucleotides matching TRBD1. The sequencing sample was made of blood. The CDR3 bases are TGTGCCAGTAGTACCCGGGACAGGGCGGACCAGTACTTC. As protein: CASSTRDRADQYF.